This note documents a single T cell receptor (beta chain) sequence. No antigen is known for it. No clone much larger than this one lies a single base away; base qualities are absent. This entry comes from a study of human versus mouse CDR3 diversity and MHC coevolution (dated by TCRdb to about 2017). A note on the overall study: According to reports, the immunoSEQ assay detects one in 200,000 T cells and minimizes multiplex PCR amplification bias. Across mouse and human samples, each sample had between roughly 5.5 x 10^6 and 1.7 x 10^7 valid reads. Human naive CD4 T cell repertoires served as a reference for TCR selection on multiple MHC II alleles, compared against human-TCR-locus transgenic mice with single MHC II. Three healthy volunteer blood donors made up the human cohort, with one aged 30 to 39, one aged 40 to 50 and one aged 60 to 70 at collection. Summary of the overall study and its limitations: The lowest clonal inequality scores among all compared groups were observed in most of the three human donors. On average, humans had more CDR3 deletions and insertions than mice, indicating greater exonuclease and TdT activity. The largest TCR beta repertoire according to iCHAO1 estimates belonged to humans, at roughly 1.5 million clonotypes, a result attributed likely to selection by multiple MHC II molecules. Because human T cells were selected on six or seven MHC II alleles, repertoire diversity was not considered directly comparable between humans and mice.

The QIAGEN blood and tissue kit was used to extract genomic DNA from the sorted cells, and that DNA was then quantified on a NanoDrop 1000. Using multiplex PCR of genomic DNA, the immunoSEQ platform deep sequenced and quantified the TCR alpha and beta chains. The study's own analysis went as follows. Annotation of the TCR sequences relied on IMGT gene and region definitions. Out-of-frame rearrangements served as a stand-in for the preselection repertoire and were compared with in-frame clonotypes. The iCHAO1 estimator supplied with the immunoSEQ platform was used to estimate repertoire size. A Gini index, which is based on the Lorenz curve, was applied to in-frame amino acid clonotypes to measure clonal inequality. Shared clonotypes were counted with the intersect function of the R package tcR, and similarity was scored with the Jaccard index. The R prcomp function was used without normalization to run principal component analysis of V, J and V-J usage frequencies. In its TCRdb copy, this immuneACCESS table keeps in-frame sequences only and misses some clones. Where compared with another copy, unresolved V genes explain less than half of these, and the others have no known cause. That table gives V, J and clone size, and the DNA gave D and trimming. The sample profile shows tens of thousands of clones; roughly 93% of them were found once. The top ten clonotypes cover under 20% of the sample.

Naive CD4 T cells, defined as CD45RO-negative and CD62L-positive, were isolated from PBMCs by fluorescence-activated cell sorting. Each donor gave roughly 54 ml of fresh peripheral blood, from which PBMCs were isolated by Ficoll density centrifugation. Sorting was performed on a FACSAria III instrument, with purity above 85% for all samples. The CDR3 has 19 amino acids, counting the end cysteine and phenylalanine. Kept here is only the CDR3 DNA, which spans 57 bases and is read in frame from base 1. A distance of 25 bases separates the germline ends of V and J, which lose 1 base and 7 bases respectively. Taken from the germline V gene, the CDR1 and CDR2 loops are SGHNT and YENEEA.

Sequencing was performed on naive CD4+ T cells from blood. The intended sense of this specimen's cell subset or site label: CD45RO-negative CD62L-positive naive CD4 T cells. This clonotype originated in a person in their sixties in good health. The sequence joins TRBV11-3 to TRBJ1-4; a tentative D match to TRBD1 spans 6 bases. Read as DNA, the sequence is TGTGCCAGCAGCTTAGGAGCGGCTTGTTACCAGGGGATGTTTGAAAAACTGTTTTTT. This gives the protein CASSLGAACYQGMFEKLFF.